These 22 T cell receptor beta chains were sequenced from one sample in a study of cytomegalovirus exposure and HLA in healthy donors. Primers for the PCR totalled 60 Vbeta and 13 Jbeta. Generated by immunoSEQ multiplex PCR, the TCRdb table keeps only in-frame clones and is missing some. The sample consists of more than 200,000 clones, roughly 80% of them appearing once. The sequencing input was PBMCs. These receptor sequences come from a man in his forties in good health and CMV-seronegative.

This chain joins TRBV15 and TRBJ2-1; 10 bases line up with TRBD2. J gave up 9 bases and V 0 bases, and 5 bases lay outside the gene matches. The CDR3 runs to 15 residues. Germline V gene lookup returns CDR1 LNHNV and CDR2 YYDKDF (reference sequence). This CDR3 is CATSRDRAGGTEQFF. CDR3 coding DNA: TGTGCCACCAGCAGAGACAGAGCGGGGGGGACTGAGCAGTTCTTC.

The sample holds a few counts of this clone. The gene calls are TRBV29-1 and TRBJ1-5, with 9 bases fitting TRBD1. From germline, CDR1 is SQVTM and CDR2 ANQGSEA. This CDR3 has 13 residues. V was clipped by 6 bases and J by 4 bases; unmatched bases: 4. This chain's CDR3 is CSVTGGVNQPQHF. In nucleotides, the CDR3 is TGCAGCGTGACAGGGGGGGTAAATCAGCCCCAGCATTTT.

V and J are TRBV6-5 and TRBJ1-2; D is perhaps TRBD1 (6 bases). V lost 6 bases and J 7 bases, leaving 15 bases between the germline ends. Germline lookup yields CDR1 MNHEY and CDR2 SVGAGI. This CDR3 region has 13 residues. The CDR3 protein is CASSRTGNPGYTF. DNA of the CDR3: TGTGCCAGCAGCCGAACAGGGAATCCTGGCTACACCTTC.

About this clone: An end of the junction does not agree with germline; a read error may underlie this. This chain links TRBV6-5 with TRBJ2-6, with a possible D match to TRBD2 (6 bases). Germline V lookup: CDR1 MNHEY, CDR2 SVGAGI. This CDR3 region has 14 residues. The chain's CDR3 is CASSNPGGVNVLTF. The CDR3 DNA reads as TGTGCCAGCAGTAATCCCGGAGGGGTCAACGTCCTGACTTTC.

The chain combines TRBV29-1 with TRBJ2-7, with 8 positions matching TRBD1. Germline CDR1 SQVTM, CDR2 ANQGSEA. V lost 4 bases and J lost 2; bases outside the gene matches: 7. The CDR3 sequence is 14 residues long. The CDR3 DNA is TGCAGCGTTGCCCGGACAGGGTCGACCTACGAGCAGTACTTC. This sequence encodes CSVARTGSTYEQYF.

In regard to this clone: The junction and the germline gene differ at one end; a read error may be behind it. This rearrangement joins TRBV7-9 to TRBJ1-4; D is perhaps TRBD1 (6 bases). CDR1 is SEHNR, CDR2 FQNEAQ, per germline (reference sequence). This CDR3 spans 14 amino acids. The CDR3 spells CSSSLVGGGEKLFF. CDR3 DNA: TGTTCCAGCAGCTTAGTAGGGGGGGGTGAAAAACTGTTTTTT.

V and J are TRBV12-5 and TRBJ1-6, with TRBD1 matching over 7 bases. Germline CDR1 and CDR2: LGHNT and FRNRAP. The CDR3 totals 14 residues. V dropped 2 bases and J dropped 6; count of bases not matched to a gene: 1. CDR3 sequence (DNA): TGTGCTAGTGGTTTGTCAGGGGGTAATTCACCCCTCCACTTT. This sequence encodes CASGLSGGNSPLHF.

The chain uses TRBV7-6 and TRBJ1-1; 7 nucleotides agree with TRBD1. V lost 1 base, J lost 5 bases, and 7 bases stayed unmatched. Germline CDR1 SGHVS, CDR2 FNYEAQ. The CDR3 contains 15 residues. The chain's CDR3 is CASSLGGGPGTEAFF. Written as DNA, the CDR3 is TGTGCCAGCAGCTTAGGAGGGGGCCCTGGAACTGAAGCTTTCTTT. Drawing the rest from reference TRBV7-6 and TRBJ1-1, the complete variable domain is GAGVSQSPRYKVTKRGQDVALRCDPISGHVSLYWYRQALGQGPEFLTYFNYEAQQDKSGLPNDRFSAERPEGSISTLTIQRTEQRDSAMYRCASSLGGGPGTEAFFGQGTRLTVV.

V usage is TRBV19 and J usage is TRBJ2-5; 7 bases map to TRBD2. Matching the DNA end better, TRBJ2-7 makes the J call doubtful. The CDR3 extends over 15 amino acids. Per the germline V gene, CDR1 is LNHDA and CDR2 is SQIVND (reference sequence). CDR3 region: CASTPSGLQTYEQYF. In nucleotides, the CDR3 is TGTGCCAGTACCCCTAGCGGACTGCAAACCTACGAGCAGTACTTC.

The rearrangement joins TRBV7-2 to TRBJ2-3; D might be TRBD2 (5 bases). The V and J ends lost 5 bases and 1 base respectively, with 16 bases between them. Germline V gives CDR1 SGHTA, CDR2 FQGNSA. This CDR3 has 16 amino acids. DNA of the CDR3: TGTGCCAGCAGCCTCCGACAAAATAGCGGCACAGATACGCAGTATTTT. This gives the protein CASSLRQNSGTDTQYF.

This chain uses TRBV29-1 with TRBJ2-4; D not resolved. V lost 7 bases and J 1 base, leaving 8 bases between the germline ends. CDR1 is SQVTM, CDR2 ANQGSEA, per germline. The CDR3 runs 12 residues. The CDR3 sequence is CSGQMAKNIQYF. As DNA, the CDR3 is TGCAGCGGACAAATGGCCAAAAACATTCAGTACTTC.

CDR3 coding DNA: TGCGCCAGCAGCCAAGGACCAGGGCGCAATCAGCCCCAGCATTTT. Translation: CASSQGPGRNQPQHF. The genes are TRBV4-1 and TRBJ1-5; weak D call: TRBD1 (5 bases). The V gene lost 1 base and the J gene lost 2 bases, with 9 bases spanning the gap. The CDR3 spans 15 residues. Germline CDR1 MGHRA, CDR2 YSYEKL.

The V and J genes are TRBV19 and TRBJ1-6; TRBD1 matches at 7 bases. The CDR3 contains 16 residues. Germline CDR1 is LNHDA and CDR2 is SQIVND (reference sequence). Losses at the gene ends were 2 bases for V and 7 bases for J; bases not matched to a gene: 8. This chain's CDR3 is CASSIRGRRGNSPLHF. CDR3 sequence (DNA): TGTGCCAGTAGTATAAGGGGTCGCAGGGGGAATTCACCCCTCCACTTT.

The chain is built from TRBV7-9 and TRBJ1-1; no definite D call. Germline-derived CDR1 and CDR2 are SEHNR and FQNEAQ (reference sequence). V lost 7 bases to trimming and J lost 12 bases, with 18 bases between them. The CDR3 totals 12 residues. Here the CDR3 reads CASTGSQTEPFF. CDR3 DNA: TGTGCCAGCACCGGGAGTCAGACTGAGCCTTTCTTT.

This clone occurred once. The J gene is TRBJ1-6, the V gene TRBV9, with 9 nucleotides matching TRBD1. The CDR3 sequence is 16 residues long. Unmatched junction bases numbered 10, after V lost 2 bases and J lost 10 bases. The germline V gene has CDR1 SGDLS and CDR2 YYNGEE. This chain's CDR3 is CASSVMDRGLSSPLHF. In nucleotides, the CDR3 is TGTGCCAGCAGCGTGATGGACAGGGGATTAAGCTCACCCCTCCACTTT.

V gene TRBV19 combines with J gene TRBJ2-7; 7 nucleotides line up with TRBD1. The germline V gene encodes CDR1 LNHDA and CDR2 SQIVND (reference sequence). The V segment lost 6 bases and the J segment 3 bases; nucleotides outside the gene matches: 5. The CDR3 runs to 13 residues. The CDR3 DNA reads TGTGCCAGTAGACGTACAGGGGACTACGAGCAGTACTTC. Amino acids: CASRRTGDYEQYF.

This clone came up a few times. The rearrangement links TRBV7-9 to TRBJ1-4; D is ambiguous. CDR1 is SEHNR, CDR2 FQNEAQ, per germline (reference sequence). Trimming pared 3 bases from V and 10 bases from J, leaving 12 bases between. This CDR3 has 13 residues. This CDR3 reads CASSFGREGKLFF. In DNA, the CDR3 is TGTGCCAGCAGCTTTGGTCGGGAGGGAAAACTGTTTTTT.

The chain recombines TRBV19 with TRBJ2-1; 12 bases match TRBD2. Unmatched junction bases numbered 7, after V lost 5 bases and J lost 2 bases. From germline, CDR1 is LNHDA and CDR2 SQIVND (reference sequence). The CDR3 is made up of 17 amino acids. This CDR3 is CASSPRRLAGAYNEQFF. The CDR3 DNA follows: TGTGCCAGTAGTCCCCGCCGACTAGCGGGGGCCTACAATGAGCAGTTCTTC.

The V and J genes are TRBV6-1 and TRBJ1-4, with a tentative D call TRBD1 (6 bases). CDR1 MNHNS and CDR2 SASEGT come from the germline V gene. The CDR3 has 16 residues. Between the trimmed V and J ends, which lost 4 bases and 0 bases, there was a span of 12 bases. CDR3 sequence: CASSGDMFATNEKLFF. DNA for the CDR3: TGTGCCAGCAGTGGGGACATGTTTGCAACTAATGAAAAACTGTTTTTT.

V gene TRBV28 combines with J gene TRBJ1-2; 7 bases map to TRBD1. The CDR3 extends over 16 amino acids. V gave up 5 bases and J gave up 0 bases; unmatched junction bases: 9. Looked up from germline, CDR1 is MDHEN and CDR2 is SYDVKM. This chain's CDR3 is CASSRRTGLANYGYTF. The CDR3 DNA follows: TGTGCCAGCAGTCGACGGACAGGCTTAGCTAACTATGGCTACACCTTC.

This clone was recorded a few times. The chain combines TRBV6-6 with TRBJ2-6; D possibly corresponds to TRBD1 (5 bases). Trimming left V 6 bases short and J 4 bases short, with 13 bases between. The V gene's germline CDR1 is MNHNY and CDR2 SVGAGI (reference sequence). The CDR3 runs to 15 residues. The CDR3: CASRGQGPGANVLTF. CDR3 DNA sequence: TGTGCCAGCAGGGGTCAGGGTCCCGGGGCCAACGTCCTGACTTTC.

The genes are TRBV7-6 and TRBJ2-3, with 9 positions matching TRBD2. The CDR3 extends over 14 amino acids. With V trimmed by 7 bases and J by 2 bases, 4 bases remained unmatched. CDR1 is SGHVS and CDR2 is FNYEAQ in the germline V gene. The CDR3 DNA follows: TGTGCCAGCACGCGGGGGGGGTTCACAGATACGCAGTATTTT. This encodes CASTRGGFTDTQYF.